The next 28 T cell receptor beta chains were all read from a single sample in a study of shared clonotypes between healthy human individuals. Here immunoSEQ multiplex PCR was the method, and the copy in TCRdb shows in-frame clones only, minus some. In the table there are some 2.1 million clones, about 95% of which are singletons. CD8 cells regarded as naive lacked CD45RO, were positively chosen for CCR7, and omitted terminally differentiated effector memory CD45RA+ cells. The sequencing sample was made of naive CD8+ T cells sorted from blood. These receptors all stem from a man between 18 and 29 years old in good health.

The chain recombines TRBV7-8 with TRBJ1-6, with a possible D match to TRBD1 (5 bases). Germline lookup yields CDR1 SGHVS and CDR2 FQNEAQ. The CDR3 spans 16 residues. V was shortened by 3 bases and J by 5 bases, with 14 bases between the two germline ends. CDR3 nucleotide sequence: TGTGCCAGCAGCTTGGCACCCGGGACTGATAATTCACCCCTCCACTTT. It is translated as CASSLAPGTDNSPLHF.

The J gene is TRBJ2-1, the V gene TRBV7-6, with 12 bases lining up with TRBD2. With V trimmed by 5 bases and J by 8 bases, 7 bases remained unmatched. The length of the CDR3 is 15 residues. Germline V lookup: CDR1 SGHVS, CDR2 FNYEAQ. As DNA, the CDR3 is TGTGCCAGCAGCACGACTAGCGGGAGTCTCGATGAGCAGTTCTTC. It specifies CASSTTSGSLDEQFF.

The V gene is TRBV5-1, the J gene TRBJ2-7, with unresolved D. Trimming took off 4 bases at V and 3 bases at J, with 20 bases between the two ends. Germline V gene data show CDR1 as SGHRS and CDR2 as YFSETQ. This CDR3 has 16 residues. This CDR3 is CASSLLDFRGVYEQYF. In DNA form, the CDR3 reads TGCGCCAGCAGCCTCCTTGACTTCCGAGGAGTCTACGAGCAGTACTTC. The full variable domain, rest sourced from reference TRBV5-1 and TRBJ2-7, is KAGVTQTPRYLIKTRGQQVTLSCSPISGHRSVSWYQQTPGQGLQFLFEYFSETQRNKGNFPGRFSGRQFSNSRSEMNVSTLELGDSALYLCASSLLDFRGVYEQYFGPGTRLTVT.

The chain carries TRBV5-4 and TRBJ2-7, with TRBD1 matching over 9 bases. Germline-derived CDR1 and CDR2 are SGHNT and YYREEE (reference sequence). V lost 2 bases to trimming and J lost 7 bases; unmatched junction nucleotides: 10. CDR3 size: 15 residues. For the CDR3, the DNA is TGTGCCAGCAGCTTCCCCGGGACAGGGTCACATGAGCAGTACTTC. This codes for CASSFPGTGSHEQYF.

Comments on this clone: The same CDR3 also results from other DNA sequences found in this sample. The chain combines TRBV9 with TRBJ2-7; D is perhaps TRBD1 or TRBD2 (5 bases each). This CDR3 comprises 14 residues. V lost 4 bases and J lost 1, with 12 bases in between. Per germline, CDR1 SGDLS and CDR2 YYNGEE. The CDR3, as DNA: TGTGCCAGCAGCCCCCGGGGCGGATCCTACGAGCAGTACTTC. Its translation is CASSPRGGSYEQYF.

The chain uses TRBV29-1 and TRBJ2-5; D possibly corresponds to TRBD1 (6 bases). V lost 7 bases and J lost 3, with 18 bases in between. Germline-derived CDR1 and CDR2 are SQVTM and ANQGSEA. This CDR3 has 14 residues. CDR3 coding DNA: TGCAGCGCTACCCCCAACTACAGGGAAGAGACCCAGTACTTC. Residues: CSATPNYREETQYF.

The gene calls are TRBV6-4 and TRBJ2-7, with a weak D call TRBD2 (5 bases). From germline, CDR1 is MRHNA and CDR2 SNTAGT. The length of the CDR3 is 17 residues. The V and J ends lost 0 bases and 2 bases respectively, with 17 bases between them. This chain's CDR3 is CASSDSQYRAEAYEQYF. Written as DNA, the CDR3 is TGTGCCAGCAGTGACTCTCAGTATCGGGCGGAGGCCTACGAGCAGTACTTC.

The gene calls are TRBV4-1 and TRBJ1-6, with 7 bases matching TRBD1. The CDR3 totals 15 residues. V lost 5 bases, J lost 7 bases, and 8 bases stayed unmatched. The germline CDR1 and CDR2 sequences are MGHRA and YSYEKL. This CDR3 is CASSGRQGENSPLHF. The CDR3 DNA reads as TGCGCCAGCAGCGGTAGACAGGGAGAAAATTCACCCCTCCACTTT.

In this sample, this clone turned up once. V gene TRBV30 combines with J gene TRBJ2-3, with D perhaps assigned TRBD1 or TRBD2 (5 bases each). V was pared by 8 bases and J by 5 bases, with 20 bases between. Germline V gene lookup returns CDR1 GTSNPN and CDR2 SVGIG (reference sequence). This CDR3 is built from 14 residues. The CDR3 region is CAAHLGTVRDTQYF. The DNA of the CDR3 is TGTGCCGCCCACCTTGGGACGGTAAGAGATACGCAGTATTTT.

The rearrangement joins TRBV6-6 to TRBJ1-2, with no clear D. This CDR3 region has 13 residues. V gave up 0 bases and J gave up 6 bases, with 8 bases separating them. Looked up from germline, CDR1 is MNHNY and CDR2 is SVGAGI (reference sequence). The CDR3 region has the DNA TGTGCCAGCAGTTACTCAGGTCCGGATGGCTACACCTTC. It is translated as CASSYSGPDGYTF.

This chain uses TRBV28 with TRBJ2-7; TRBD2 agrees at 9 bases. The CDR3 consists of 15 residues. Germline V gives CDR1 MDHEN, CDR2 SYDVKM. J was trimmed by 2 bases and V by 2 bases; bases with no gene match: 4. The CDR3 loop reads CASSLRGGDAYEQYF. CDR3 DNA: TGTGCCAGCAGTTTACGCGGGGGGGACGCCTACGAGCAGTACTTC.

The V gene is TRBV30, the J gene TRBJ2-7, with 7 bases aligning to TRBD1. Trimming at V came to 5 bases and at J to 4 bases, leaving 8 bases not matched to a gene. The CDR3 loop spans 13 amino acids. CDR1 GTSNPN and CDR2 SVGIG come from the germline V gene (reference sequence). CDR3 bases: TGTGCCTGGGAAGGGACAGAAGATTACGAGCAGTACTTC. Translating gives CAWEGTEDYEQYF.

V gene TRBV13 combines with J gene TRBJ2-3, with TRBD2 matching 9 bases. With 0 bases clipped from V and 3 bases from J, the junction kept 7 bases outside the gene matches. This CDR3 is 17 amino acids long. CDR1 and CDR2 (germline): PRHDT, FYEKMQ (reference sequence). The CDR3 DNA follows: TGTGCCAGCAGCTTAGGCACCGGGACTAGCAGAACAGATACGCAGTATTTT. It specifies CASSLGTGTSRTDTQYF.

The V gene is TRBV2, the J gene TRBJ1-2, with TRBD1 as a possible D gene (6 bases). Trimming removed 4 bases at V and 4 bases at J, with 13 bases between. The CDR3 has 14 amino acids. Per germline, CDR1 SNHLY and CDR2 FYNNEI. The CDR3 DNA is TGTGCCAGCAGTGGCGGGGGCGCACGCTATGGCTACACCTTC. Translated: CASSGGGARYGYTF.

This chain links TRBV4-1 with TRBJ1-6; D gene ambiguous. V was shortened by 3 bases and J by 7 bases, with 16 bases between the two germline ends. Per germline, CDR1 MGHRA and CDR2 YSYEKL. The CDR3 extends over 16 amino acids. The CDR3 here is CASSQAPGSWNSPLHF. CDR3 DNA sequence: TGCGCCAGCAGCCAGGCCCCTGGGTCCTGGAATTCACCCCTCCACTTT.

V gene TRBV19 combines with J gene TRBJ1-1, with 12 bases lining up with TRBD1. The CDR3 is 16 residues long. The junction had 7 bases not matched to a gene; V was cut back by 3 bases and J by 5 bases. In germline, CDR1 is LNHDA, CDR2 SQIVND (reference sequence). In nucleotides, the CDR3 is TGTGCCAGTAGTATGGGGACAGGGGGCGTGGGAACTGAAGCTTTCTTT. This codes for CASSMGTGGVGTEAFF.

The gene calls are TRBV5-1 and TRBJ2-2; D is unresolved. With 4 bases removed from V and 6 bases from J, the gap between germline ends came to 7 bases. CDR3 size: 12 residues. Germline loops: CDR1 SGHRS, CDR2 YFSETQ. The CDR3 here is CASSLGPGELFF. In DNA, the CDR3 is TGCGCCAGCAGCCTCGGACCCGGGGAGCTGTTTTTT.

The CDR3 DNA follows: TGTGCCATCAGTGAGCCCAACTCGGGGACTAGCGCTTCCTACGAGCAGTACTTC. Amino acid sequence: CAISEPNSGTSASYEQYF. The chain recombines TRBV10-3 with TRBJ2-7; TRBD2 agrees at 10 bases. The CDR3 extends over 18 amino acids. After removal of 2 bases from V and 1 base from J, the junction contained 11 bases not matched to a gene. In germline, CDR1 is ENHRY, CDR2 SYGVKD.

CDR3 sequence (DNA): TGTGCCAGCAGCTTCCGGGACGTATCCTACGAGCAGTACTTC. Translated: CASSFRDVSYEQYF. The genes are TRBV5-4 and TRBJ2-7; D may match TRBD1 or TRBD2 (5 bases each). The V end was cut by 2 bases, the J end by 1 base, with 10 bases between. Germline CDR1 SGHNT, CDR2 YYREEE (reference sequence). The CDR3 has 14 amino acids.

The chain carries TRBV7-9 and TRBJ2-3, with D possibly being TRBD2 (6 bases). This CDR3 comprises 14 residues. V dropped 7 bases and J dropped 3 bases, with 14 bases sitting between them. Per germline, CDR1 SEHNR and CDR2 FQNEAQ (reference sequence). As DNA, the CDR3 is TGTGCCAGCACCCCTGGGACTTTAACAGATACGCAGTATTTT. It yields the protein CASTPGTLTDTQYF.

This chain links TRBV19 with TRBJ2-1; 9 nucleotides align to TRBD2. The CDR3 totals 17 residues. V lost 5 bases, J lost 0 bases, and 8 bases stayed unmatched. The germline V gene encodes CDR1 LNHDA and CDR2 SQIVND (reference sequence). The CDR3: CASSGSGGHSSYNEQFF. DNA for the CDR3: TGTGCCAGTAGTGGTAGCGGGGGCCACAGCTCCTACAATGAGCAGTTCTTC.

CDR3 loop: CASSWGEGPEAFF. CDR3 in DNA: TGTGCCAGCAGTTGGGGAGAGGGACCCGAAGCTTTCTTT. The gene calls are TRBV28 and TRBJ1-1, with a weak D call TRBD1 (5 bases). Germline-derived CDR1 and CDR2 are MDHEN and SYDVKM. V gave up 4 bases and J gave up 8 bases, with 14 bases separating them. The CDR3 totals 13 residues.

The rearrangement uses TRBV9 and TRBJ1-4; 10 bases are a match to TRBD1. The germline V gene has CDR1 SGDLS and CDR2 YYNGEE. The trim removed 0 bases at V and 4 bases at J, leaving 6 bases unmatched. The CDR3 is made up of 17 amino acids. CDR3 sequence: CASSVGTGGINNEKLFF. The CDR3 coding sequence is TGTGCCAGCAGCGTAGGGACAGGGGGAATTAATAATGAAAAACTGTTTTTT.

V gene TRBV5-4 combines with J gene TRBJ2-2; D remains ambiguous. The length of the CDR3 is 14 residues. Per germline, CDR1 SGHNT and CDR2 YYREEE (reference sequence). V shed 2 bases and J shed 6 bases, with 11 bases lying between them. CDR3 amino acids: CASSFADVSGELFF. CDR3 bases: TGTGCCAGCAGCTTTGCGGACGTCTCCGGGGAGCTGTTTTTT.

Concerning this clone itself: Within the sample, other DNA sequences also encode this same CDR3. The chain is built from TRBV27 and TRBJ2-1, with 7 nucleotides matching TRBD2. V lost 5 bases, J lost 0 bases, and 1 base stayed unmatched. Per germline, CDR1 MNHEY and CDR2 SMNVEV (reference sequence). This CDR3 comprises 14 residues. The CDR3 DNA follows: TGTGCCAGCAGTCCGGGGGGCTCCTACAATGAGCAGTTCTTC. It codes for CASSPGGSYNEQFF.

This clone was counted only a few times. The chain links TRBV7-2 to TRBJ2-5, with D perhaps matching TRBD1 (5 bases). This CDR3 is built from 15 residues. Trimming took 7 bases from V and 5 from J, leaving 20 bases between them. Per germline, CDR1 SGHTA and CDR2 FQGNSA. The CDR3 DNA sequence: TGTGCCAGCAACATTGCCCTCGGGCCAGGGGAGACCCAGTACTTC. Translation: CASNIALGPGETQYF.

The chain employs TRBV11-2 and TRBJ1-4; D is uncertain. This CDR3 has 13 residues. Germline CDR1 and CDR2: SGHAT and FQNNGV. With 5 bases removed from V and 13 bases from J, the gap between germline ends came to 17 bases. The CDR3 protein is CASSPRHEGGLFF. The CDR3 DNA reads as TGTGCCAGCAGCCCCCGGCACGAGGGTGGACTGTTTTTT.

V usage is TRBV29-1 and J usage is TRBJ1-1, with 7 bases lining up with TRBD1. Germline loops: CDR1 SQVTM, CDR2 ANQGSEA. The CDR3 is 14 amino acids. V shed 3 bases, J shed 0 bases, and the junction held 4 bases outside the gene matches. This CDR3 is CSVDEGAMNTEAFF. The CDR3 DNA follows: TGCAGCGTTGATGAGGGGGCGATGAACACTGAAGCTTTCTTT. The complete variable domain, with remaining parts taken from reference TRBV29-1 and TRBJ1-1, reads SAVISQKPSRDICQRGTSLTIQCQVDSQVTMMFWYRQQPGQSLTLIATANQGSEATYESGFVIDKFPISRPNLTFSTLTVSNMSPEDSSIYLCSVDEGAMNTEAFFGQGTRLTVV.